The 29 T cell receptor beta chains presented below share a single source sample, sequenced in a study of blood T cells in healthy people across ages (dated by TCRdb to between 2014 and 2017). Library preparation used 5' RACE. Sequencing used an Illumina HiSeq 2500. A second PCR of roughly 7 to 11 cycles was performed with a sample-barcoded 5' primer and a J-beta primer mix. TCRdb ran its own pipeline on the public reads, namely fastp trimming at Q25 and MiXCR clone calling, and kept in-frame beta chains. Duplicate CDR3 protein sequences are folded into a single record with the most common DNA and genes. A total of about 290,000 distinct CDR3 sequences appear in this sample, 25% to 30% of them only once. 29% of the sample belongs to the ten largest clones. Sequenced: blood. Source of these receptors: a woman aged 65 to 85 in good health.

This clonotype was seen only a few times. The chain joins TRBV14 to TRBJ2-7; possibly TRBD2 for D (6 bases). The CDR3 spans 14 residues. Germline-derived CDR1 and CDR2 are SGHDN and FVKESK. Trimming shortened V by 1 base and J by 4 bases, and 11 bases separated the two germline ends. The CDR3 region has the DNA TGTGCCAGCAGCCAAGGGCGGGGAGCTTACGAGCAGTACTTC. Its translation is CASSQGRGAYEQYF.

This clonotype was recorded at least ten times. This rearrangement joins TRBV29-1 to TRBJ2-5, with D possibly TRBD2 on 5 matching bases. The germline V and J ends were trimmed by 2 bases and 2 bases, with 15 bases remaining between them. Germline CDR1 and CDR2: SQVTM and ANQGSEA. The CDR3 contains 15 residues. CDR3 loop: CSVEPPRTPQETQYF. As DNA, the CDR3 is TGCAGCGTTGAACCCCCGCGGACTCCTCAAGAGACCCAGTACTTC.

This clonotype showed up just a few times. CDR3 nucleotide sequence: TGTGCCAGTACCCCGGGACCTCCCAAGCAAGAGACCCAGTACTTC. It codes for CASTPGPPKQETQYF. The chain couples TRBV19 to TRBJ2-5; D might be TRBD1 or TRBD2, each matching 5 bases. The V and J ends lost 7 bases and 2 bases respectively, with 17 bases between them. CDR1 LNHDA and CDR2 SQIVND come from the germline V gene (reference sequence). CDR3 size: 15 residues. The full variable domain, with the rest looked up from reference TRBV19 and TRBJ2-5, is DGGITQSPKYLFRKEGQNVTLSCEQNLNHDAMYWYRQDPGQGLRLIYYSQIVNDFQKGDIAEGYSVSREKKESFPLTVTSAQKNPTAFYLCASTPGPPKQETQYFGPGTRLLVL.

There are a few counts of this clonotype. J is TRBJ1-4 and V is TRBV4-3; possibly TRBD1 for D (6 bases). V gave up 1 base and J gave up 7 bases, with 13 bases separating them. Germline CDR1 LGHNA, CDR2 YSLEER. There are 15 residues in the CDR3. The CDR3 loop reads CASSQGGGGGEKLFF. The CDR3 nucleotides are TGCGCCAGCAGCCAAGGAGGAGGGGGGGGTGAAAAACTGTTTTTT.

This chain's CDR3 is CSGTARGEKLFF. The CDR3 coding sequence is TGCAGCGGGACAGCTCGGGGGGAAAAACTGTTTTTT. This sequence joins TRBV29-1 and TRBJ1-4, with D perhaps matching TRBD1 (6 bases). This CDR3 spans 12 amino acids. Germline V gene sequence: CDR1 SQVTM, CDR2 ANQGSEA. V was shortened by 7 bases and J by 8 bases, with 14 bases between the two germline ends.

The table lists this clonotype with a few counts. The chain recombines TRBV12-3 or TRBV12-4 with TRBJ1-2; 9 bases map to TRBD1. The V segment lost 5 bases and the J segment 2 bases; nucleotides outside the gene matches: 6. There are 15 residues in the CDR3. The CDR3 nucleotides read TGTGCCAGCAGTCCTACAGGGGGCACCAACTATGGCTACACCTTC. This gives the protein CASSPTGGTNYGYTF.

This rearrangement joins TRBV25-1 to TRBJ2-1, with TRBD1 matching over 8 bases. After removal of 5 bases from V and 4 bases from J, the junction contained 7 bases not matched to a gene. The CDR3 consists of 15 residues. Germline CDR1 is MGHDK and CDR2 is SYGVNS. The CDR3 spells CASSTRDRSYNEQFF. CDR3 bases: TGTGCCAGCAGTACCCGGGACAGGAGTTACAATGAGCAGTTCTTC.

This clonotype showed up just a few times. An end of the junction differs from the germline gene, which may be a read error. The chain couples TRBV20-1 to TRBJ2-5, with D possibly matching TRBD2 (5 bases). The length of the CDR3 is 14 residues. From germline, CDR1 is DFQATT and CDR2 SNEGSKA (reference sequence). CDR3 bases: TGCAGTGCTAGACCGGGGAGCCTACAAGAGGCCCAGTACTTC. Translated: CSARPGSLQEAQYF.

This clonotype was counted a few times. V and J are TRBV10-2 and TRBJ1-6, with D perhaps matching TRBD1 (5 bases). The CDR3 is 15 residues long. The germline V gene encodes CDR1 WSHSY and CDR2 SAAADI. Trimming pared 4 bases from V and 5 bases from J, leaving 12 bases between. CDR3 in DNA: TGCGCCAGCAGTGGGAGGGACGGAGATAATTCACCCCTCCACTTT. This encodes CASSGRDGDNSPLHF.

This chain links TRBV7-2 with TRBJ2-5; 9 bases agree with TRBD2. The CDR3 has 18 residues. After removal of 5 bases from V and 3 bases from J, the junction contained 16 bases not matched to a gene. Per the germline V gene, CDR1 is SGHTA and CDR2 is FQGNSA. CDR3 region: CASSPPPGVAGEEETQYF. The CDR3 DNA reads TGTGCCAGCAGCCCCCCCCCTGGCGTAGCGGGAGAGGAAGAGACCCAGTACTTC.

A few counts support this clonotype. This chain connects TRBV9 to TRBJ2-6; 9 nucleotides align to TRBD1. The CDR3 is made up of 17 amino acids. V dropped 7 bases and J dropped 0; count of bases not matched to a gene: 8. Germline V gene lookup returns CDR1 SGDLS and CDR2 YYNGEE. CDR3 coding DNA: TGTGCCAGCGGCTGGGACAGGGTAAGCTCTGGGGCCAACGTCCTGACTTTC. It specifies CASGWDRVSSGANVLTF.

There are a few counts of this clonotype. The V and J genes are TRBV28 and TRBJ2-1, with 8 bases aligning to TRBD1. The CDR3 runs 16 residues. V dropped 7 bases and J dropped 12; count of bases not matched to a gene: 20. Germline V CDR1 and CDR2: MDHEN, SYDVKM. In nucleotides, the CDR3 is TGTGCCAGCACCTGGGACCAGGGGGCGAATCCCATCCGGCAGTTCTTC. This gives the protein CASTWDQGANPIRQFF.

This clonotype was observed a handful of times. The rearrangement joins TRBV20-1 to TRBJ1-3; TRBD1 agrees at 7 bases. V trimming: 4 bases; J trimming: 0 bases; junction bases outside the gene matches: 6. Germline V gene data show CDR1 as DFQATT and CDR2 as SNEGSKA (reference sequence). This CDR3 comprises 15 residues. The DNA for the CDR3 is TGCAGTGCTATACCTGGACAGGACTCTGGAAACACCATATATTTT. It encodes CSAIPGQDSGNTIYF.

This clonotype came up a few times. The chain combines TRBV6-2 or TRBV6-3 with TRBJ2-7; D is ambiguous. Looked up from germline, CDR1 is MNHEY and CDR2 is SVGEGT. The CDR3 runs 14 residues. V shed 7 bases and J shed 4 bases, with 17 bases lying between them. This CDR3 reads CASTPAGPVYEQYF. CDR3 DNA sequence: TGTGCCAGCACTCCGGCAGGTCCCGTATACGAGCAGTACTTC.

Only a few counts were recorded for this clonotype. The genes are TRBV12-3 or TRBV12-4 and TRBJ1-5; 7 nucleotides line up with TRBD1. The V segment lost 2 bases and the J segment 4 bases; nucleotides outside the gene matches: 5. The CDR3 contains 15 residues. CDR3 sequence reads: CASSLSGTANQPQHF. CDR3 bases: TGTGCCAGCAGTTTATCCGGGACAGCTAATCAGCCCCAGCATTTT.

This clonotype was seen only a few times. In nucleotides, the CDR3 is TGTGCCAGCAGCCAAACGACAGGGGACTATGGCTACACCTTC. This sequence encodes CASSQTTGDYGYTF. The chain combines TRBV14 with TRBJ1-2, with 8 bases identical to TRBD1. The junction had 2 bases not matched to a gene; V was cut back by 2 bases and J by 3 bases. This CDR3 is 14 amino acids long. The germline V gene has CDR1 SGHDN and CDR2 FVKESK.

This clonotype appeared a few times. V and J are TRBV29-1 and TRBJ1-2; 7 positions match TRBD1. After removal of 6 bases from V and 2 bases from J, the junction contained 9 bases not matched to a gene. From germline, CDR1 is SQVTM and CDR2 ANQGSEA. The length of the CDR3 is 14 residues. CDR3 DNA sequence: TGCAGCGTCCCGGACAGACAGGGAAACTATGGCTACACCTTC. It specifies CSVPDRQGNYGYTF.

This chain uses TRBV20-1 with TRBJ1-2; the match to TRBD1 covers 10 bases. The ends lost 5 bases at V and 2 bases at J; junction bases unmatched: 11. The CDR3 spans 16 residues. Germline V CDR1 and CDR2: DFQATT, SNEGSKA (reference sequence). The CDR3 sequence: CSARPGQGLPNYGYTF. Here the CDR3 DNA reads TGCAGTGCTCGCCCGGGACAGGGGCTGCCCAACTATGGCTACACCTTC.

CDR3 protein: CASNSGTASFEQYF. The CDR3 nucleotides are TGTGCCAGCAACTCGGGTACAGCCAGCTTTGAGCAGTACTTC. The chain carries TRBV7-6 and TRBJ2-7; no clear D. Germline-derived CDR1 and CDR2 are SGHVS and FNYEAQ. The CDR3 spans 14 residues. V shed 7 bases and J shed 7 bases, with 20 bases lying between them.

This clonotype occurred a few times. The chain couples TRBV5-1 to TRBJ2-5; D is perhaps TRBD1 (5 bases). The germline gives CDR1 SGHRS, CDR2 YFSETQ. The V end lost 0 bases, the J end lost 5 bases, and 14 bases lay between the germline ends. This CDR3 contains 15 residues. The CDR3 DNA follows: TGCGCCAGCAGCTTGGCCGGTCAGGGTACGGAGACCCAGTACTTC. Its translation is CASSLAGQGTETQYF.

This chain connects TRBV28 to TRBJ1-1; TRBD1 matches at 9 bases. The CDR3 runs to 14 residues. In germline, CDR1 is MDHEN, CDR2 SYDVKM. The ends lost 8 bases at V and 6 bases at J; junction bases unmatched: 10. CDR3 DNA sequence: TGTGCCAGCGGCGGGGGGACAGGGTTCCCTGAAGCTTTCTTT. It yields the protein CASGGGTGFPEAFF.

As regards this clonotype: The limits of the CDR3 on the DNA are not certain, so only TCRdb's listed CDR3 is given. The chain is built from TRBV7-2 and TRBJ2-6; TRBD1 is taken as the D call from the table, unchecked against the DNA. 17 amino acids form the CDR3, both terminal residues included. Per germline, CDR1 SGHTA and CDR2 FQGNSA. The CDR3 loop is CASSFGQGAPGANVPTF.

The CDR3 bases are TGCAGCGTTGCGGGGGCCCGAGGGGAGCAGTACTTC. Protein product: CSVAGARGEQYF. The V call is TRBV29-1, the J call TRBJ2-7; D could derive from TRBD1 or TRBD2 (6 bases each). The CDR3 is 12 amino acids. Germline V gene data show CDR1 as SQVTM and CDR2 as ANQGSEA. V dropped 4 bases and J dropped 7 bases, with 14 bases sitting between them.

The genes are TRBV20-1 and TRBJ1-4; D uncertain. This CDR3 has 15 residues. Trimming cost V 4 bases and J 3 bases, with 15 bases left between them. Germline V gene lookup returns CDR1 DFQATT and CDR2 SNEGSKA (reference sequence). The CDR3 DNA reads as TGCAGTGCTACTCCCTCCAATGGTGCTAATGAAAAACTGTTTTTT. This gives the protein CSATPSNGANEKLFF.

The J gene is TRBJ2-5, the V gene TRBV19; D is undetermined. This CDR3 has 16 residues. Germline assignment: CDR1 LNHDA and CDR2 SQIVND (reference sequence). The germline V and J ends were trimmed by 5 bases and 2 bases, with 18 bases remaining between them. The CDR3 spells CASSLSTIRAQETQYF. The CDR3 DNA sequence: TGTGCCAGTAGTCTCTCGACGATTAGGGCGCAAGAGACCCAGTACTTC.

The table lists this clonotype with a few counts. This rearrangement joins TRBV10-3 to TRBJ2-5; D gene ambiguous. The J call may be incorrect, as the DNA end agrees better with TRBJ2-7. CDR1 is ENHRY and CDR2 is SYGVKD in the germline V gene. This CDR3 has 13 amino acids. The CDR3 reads CAISDKGTYEQYF. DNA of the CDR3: TGTGCCATCAGTGACAAGGGAACCTACGAGCAGTACTTC.

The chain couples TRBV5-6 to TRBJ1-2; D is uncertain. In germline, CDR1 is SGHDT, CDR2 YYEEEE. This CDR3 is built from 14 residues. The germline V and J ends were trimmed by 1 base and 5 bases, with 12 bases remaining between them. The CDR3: CASSLNQLSYGYTF. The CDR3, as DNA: TGTGCCAGCAGCTTGAACCAGCTCTCATATGGCTACACCTTC.

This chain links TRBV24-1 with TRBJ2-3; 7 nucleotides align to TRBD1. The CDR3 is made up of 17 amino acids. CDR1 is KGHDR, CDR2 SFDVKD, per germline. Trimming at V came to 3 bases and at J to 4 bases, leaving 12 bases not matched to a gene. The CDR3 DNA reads TGTGCCACCAGTGATGCGACAGGGTTGGGATTCCCAGATACGCAGTATTTT. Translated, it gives CATSDATGLGFPDTQYF.

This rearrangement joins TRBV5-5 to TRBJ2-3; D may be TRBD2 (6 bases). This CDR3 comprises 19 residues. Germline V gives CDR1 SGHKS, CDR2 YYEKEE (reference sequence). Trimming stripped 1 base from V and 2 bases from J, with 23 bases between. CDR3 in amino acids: CASSLHEGLAYQSTDTQYF. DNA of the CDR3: TGTGCCAGCAGCTTGCATGAGGGACTGGCCTACCAGTCCACAGATACGCAGTATTTT.